Presented here are 8 T cell receptor beta chains from one specimen sequenced in a study of identical twins. One entry per CDR3 protein, called by TCRdb with MiXCR from the 5' RACE reads. This table holds approximately 630,000 distinct CDR3 sequences, about 7% found once. The same sample was also used in a study of yellow fever vaccine responses in identical twins.

The sequenced sample was PBMCs. These receptors came from a woman between 18 and 29 years old in good health.

This clonotype was detected a few times. This chain uses TRBV7-9 with TRBJ1-2; TRBD1 might be the D (6 bases). V was pared by 2 bases and J by 6 bases, with 16 bases between. The CDR3 extends over 15 amino acids. CDR1 is SEHNR, CDR2 FQNEAQ, per germline (reference sequence). The CDR3 DNA is TGTGCCAGCAGCTTACACCCGGGGGCGTTAGATGGCTACACCTTC. Translation gives CASSLHPGALDGYTF.

This clonotype was seen at least ten times. This chain uses TRBV24-1 with TRBJ1-2; D gene unclear. V was cut by 3 bases and J by 2 bases, with 6 bases left in between. The CDR3 has 13 amino acids. Germline assignment: CDR1 KGHDR and CDR2 SFDVKD. CDR3 sequence: CATSDRGNYGYTF. As DNA, the CDR3 is TGTGCCACCAGTGATAGAGGAAACTATGGCTACACCTTC.

This clonotype came up a few times. The rearrangement joins TRBV4-1 to TRBJ2-7, with unresolved D. The germline CDR1 and CDR2 sequences are MGHRA and YSYEKL. The CDR3 consists of 18 residues. The V gene lost 0 bases and the J gene lost 1 base, with 19 bases spanning the gap. The CDR3 DNA is TGCGCCAGCAGCCAAGATAGACCGGGCCCAGGTCCATCCTACGAGCAGTACGTC. Protein: CASSQDRPGPGPSYEQYV.

This clonotype was picked up many times. The V gene is TRBV5-1, the J gene TRBJ1-1; D possibly corresponds to TRBD1 (5 bases). V lost 0 bases to trimming and J lost 5 bases, with 14 bases between them. Germline lookup yields CDR1 SGHRS and CDR2 YFSETQ. This CDR3 is 15 amino acids long. This CDR3 is CASSLGGEGGTEAFF. Written as DNA, the CDR3 is TGCGCCAGCAGCTTGGGAGGGGAGGGAGGAACTGAAGCTTTCTTT.

In this sample, this clonotype turned up a few times. V and J are TRBV12-3 or TRBV12-4 and TRBJ1-3; D is ambiguous. There are 16 residues in the CDR3. Trimming pared 0 bases from V and 0 bases from J, leaving 9 bases between. CDR3 DNA sequence: TGTGCCAGCAGTTTAGCTCCCAGAAGCTCTGGAAACACCATATATTTT. Translated, it gives CASSLAPRSSGNTIYF.

Ten or more counts support this clonotype. The chain joins TRBV6-5 to TRBJ2-3; 7 nucleotides align to TRBD2. CDR3 length equals 17 residues. Trimming removed 0 bases from V and 2 bases from J; junction bases left unmatched: 8. Per germline, CDR1 MNHEY and CDR2 SVGAGI. CDR3 nucleotide sequence: TGTGCCAGCAGTTACTCCTACCTAGCGGCGATCACAGATACGCAGTATTTT. Its translation is CASSYSYLAAITDTQYF.

J is TRBJ2-3 and V is TRBV7-2, with TRBD2 matching 11 bases. Trimming removed 5 bases from V and 7 bases from J; junction bases left unmatched: 11. CDR1 and CDR2 (germline): SGHTA, FQGNSA. The CDR3 extends over 16 amino acids. CDR3 in DNA: TGTGCCAGCAGCCCTACTAGCGGGGGAGCGGACTATACGCAGTATTTT. Its protein product is CASSPTSGGADYTQYF.

This clonotype was counted many times. This chain links TRBV7-9 with TRBJ1-2, with a possible D match to TRBD1 (5 bases). V was cut by 1 base and J by 3 bases, with 9 bases left in between. Germline loops: CDR1 SEHNR, CDR2 FQNEAQ (reference sequence). This CDR3 is built from 14 residues. Here the CDR3 reads CASSLDGGDYGYTF. The CDR3 region has the DNA TGTGCCAGCAGCTTAGATGGGGGAGACTATGGCTACACCTTC.